This is a list of T cell receptor beta chains from one sample in a study of cytomegalovirus exposure and HLA in healthy donors. Sequencing used immunoSEQ multiplex PCR; TCRdb keeps in-frame clones, though not all of them. Here the sample spans some 200,000 clones, less than 85% being singletons. The sequencing input was PBMCs. All receptors come from a man younger than 35 in good health and CMV-seronegative. Both conserved end residues are part of each CDR3. Each record gives: D gene, clone size, J gene, V gene, CDR3 DNA, CDR3 protein. A D gene is named only where the DNA matches it firmly. The size of a clone is reported for some rows only, either as once, few or many, or as a class for expanded clones.

TRBD1 . TRBJ1-6 TRBV2 TGTGCCAGCTCCGCTGGGACAGGGAATAATTCACCCCTCCACTTT CASSAGTGNNSPLHF
TRBD2 . TRBJ2-1 TRBV11-2 TGTGCCAGCAGCTTTAGTAGCGGGGGGGGCTGGGAGCAGTTCTTC CASSFSSGGGWEQFF
. . TRBJ2-5 TRBV30 TGTGCCGGGGGGTCGGAGACCCAGTACTTC CAGGSETQYF
. . TRBJ1-1 TRBV28 TGTGCCAGCAAGAGGTCCATGAACACTGAAGCTTTCTTT CASKRSMNTEAFF
. . TRBJ1-1 TRBV6-1 TGTGCCAGCAGTCGGGGGGCAACTGAAGCTTTCTTT CASSRGATEAFF
TRBD1 . TRBJ1-2 TRBV29-1 TGCAGCGTTGAAACAGGGGGCTACCTATATGGCTACACCTTC CSVETGGYLYGYTF
TRBD1 once TRBJ2-1 TRBV11-3 TGTGCCAGCAGCTCCCGAGGACAGGGATTGAATGAGCAGTTCTTC CASSSRGQGLNEQFF
. . TRBJ2-7 TRBV19 TGTGCCAGTAGTATCGGGGGAACAGTCTCCTACGAGCAGTACTTC CASSIGGTVSYEQYF
TRBD2 few TRBJ2-7 TRBV4-1 TGCGCCAGCAGCCACGCGGGACTAGTGTTCAACGAGCAGTACTTC CASSHAGLVFNEQYF
TRBD2 . TRBJ2-2 TRBV5-1 TGCGCCAGCAGCCCCGAGACTAGCCAAACCGGGGAGCTGTTTTTT CASSPETSQTGELFF
TRBD1 . TRBJ2-3 TRBV7-9 TGTGCCAGCAGCGCATACACAGGGGGCTCAGATACGCAGTATTTT CASSAYTGGSDTQYF
TRBD1 once TRBJ1-4 TRBV27 TGTGCCAGCAGTTTTTACAACCCAGGGGGAAAACTGTTTTTT CASSFYNPGGKLFF
. . TRBJ1-5 TRBV6-6 TGTGCCAGCAGTTACTCGTCAGATAGCAATCAGCCCCAGCATTTT CASSYSSDSNQPQHF
TRBD2 . TRBJ2-7 TRBV6-5 TGTGCCACCCATACTAGCGGGGTCTACGAGCAGTACTTC CATHTSGVYEQYF
. . TRBJ1-1 TRBV2 TGTGCCAGCAGTTGGGACTACACTGAAGCTTTCTTT CASSWDYTEAFF
TRBD1 . TRBJ1-4 TRBV6-5 TGTGCCAGCAGGGCCCAGGGACAGCCTAATGAAAAACTGTTTTTT CASRAQGQPNEKLFF
. few TRBJ2-3 TRBV2 TGTGCCAGCACCATTGTCAGCACAGATACGCAGTATTTT CASTIVSTDTQYF
TRBD1 . TRBJ2-5 TRBV15 TGTGCCACCAGCAGAGTACCGGACAGGGACCAAGAGACCCAGTACTTC CATSRVPDRDQETQYF
. . TRBJ1-5 TRBV18 TGTGCCAGCTCACCATTAACAGGGCATAATCAGCCCCAGCATTTT CASSPLTGHNQPQHF
TRBD1 . TRBJ2-7 TRBV27 TGTGCCAGCAGCCGGGGACAGGCGCAGGGGGAGCAGTACTTC CASSRGQAQGEQYF
. few TRBJ1-2 TRBV30 TGTGCCTGGAGTGTACAGCTCTATGGCTACACCTTC CAWSVQLYGYTF
. . TRBJ2-1 TRBV9 TGTGCCAGCAGCGTAAGCGATAATGAGCAGTTCTTC CASSVSDNEQFF
TRBD2 . TRBJ2-7 TRBV5-1 TGCGCCAGCAGACAAACTAGCGCGCCAGAGTACGAGCAGTACTTC CASRQTSAPEYEQYF
. . TRBJ1-1 TRBV5-4 TGTGCCAGCAGCTTTTTTCTGGGCAGTAACACTGAAGCTTTCTTT CASSFFLGSNTEAFF
. . TRBJ1-4 TRBV2 TGTGCCGTGATGACTGCAACTAATGAAAAACTGTTTTTT CAVMTATNEKLFF
TRBD1 . TRBJ2-1 TRBV19 TGTGCCAGTAGAAAACAGGGGATTTACTACAATGAGCAGTTCTTC CASRKQGIYYNEQFF
. few TRBJ1-1 TRBV5-5 TGTGCCAGCAGCTTAGTCAGCGACACTGAAGCTTTCTTT CASSLVSDTEAFF
. few TRBJ1-1 TRBV6-5 TGTGCCAGCAGTCAGGGATTCAACACTGAAGCTTTCTTT CASSQGFNTEAFF
. . TRBJ2-4 TRBV20-1 TGCAGTGCGCAACAGGGAAACATTCAGTACTTC CSAQQGNIQYF
. . TRBJ2-3 TRBV27 TGTGCCAGCAACAGGGGCCAGGGAGGAGGCGATACGCAGTATTTT CASNRGQGGGDTQYF
TRBD2 few TRBJ2-3 TRBV7-9 TGTGCCAGCAGCTCCTTGGGACTAGCGGGACCTACCGGAGATACGCAGTATTTT CASSSLGLAGPTGDTQYF
TRBD2 . TRBJ2-3 TRBV29-1 TGCAGCGTTGCCTTGGGACTAGCGCCGAGCACAGATACGCAGTATTTT CSVALGLAPSTDTQYF
TRBD1 . TRBJ2-7 TRBV19 TGTGCCAGTAGTATGAATAACAGGGGTGGAGGATACGAGCAGTACTTC CASSMNNRGGGYEQYF
. few TRBJ1-2 TRBV5-4 TGTGCCAGCAGCTTGGGCTTTACTGCCGATGGCTACACCTTC CASSLGFTADGYTF
. . TRBJ2-1 TRBV5-8 TGTGCCAGCAGTTACGGTAACGGGAGAGGTTACAATGAGCAGTTCTTC CASSYGNGRGYNEQFF
TRBD1 . TRBJ1-6 TRBV4-1 TGCGCCAGCAGCCAAGTTGGGACAGGGTCTTCACCCCTCCACTTT CASSQVGTGSSPLHF
. . TRBJ1-4 TRBV30 TGTGCCTGGAGTATCCAGGCCTCAACTAATGAAAAACTGTTTTTT CAWSIQASTNEKLFF
. . TRBJ1-2 TRBV9 TGTGCCAGCAGCGTAGTCCCAGGGAATACAGGGGGCTACACCTTC CASSVVPGNTGGYTF
TRBD1 . TRBJ1-4 TRBV28 TGTGCCAGCCGGGACAGGGGGTATGTAGTGAGTGAAAAACTGTTTTTT CASRDRGYVVSEKLFF
. . TRBJ2-2 TRBV5-1 TGCGCCAGCAGCTTGCCGCAGGCACGTGGGGAGCTGTTTTTT CASSLPQARGELFF
TRBD2 . TRBJ2-5 TRBV14 TGTGCCAGCAGACAGACTAGCGGCCAAGAGACCCAGTACTTC CASRQTSGQETQYF
. . TRBJ2-1 TRBV9 TGTGCCAGCAGCGTAGACAGGGGGGAGGGATACAATGAGCAGTTCTTC CASSVDRGEGYNEQFF
. . TRBJ2-3 TRBV6-5 TGTGCCAGCAGTGAGATCGGGGGAACAGATACGCAGTATTTT CASSEIGGTDTQYF
TRBD2 . TRBJ2-1 TRBV2 TGTGCCAGCAGTGAAGATGCGACTAGCGGGAGGGTTTACAATGAGCAGTTCTTC CASSEDATSGRVYNEQFF
TRBD2 . TRBJ2-5 TRBV4-1 TGCGCCAGCAGCCGAATACCGGGACTAGCGGGACCAGAGACCCAGTACTTC CASSRIPGLAGPETQYF
. . TRBJ2-5 TRBV7-9 TGTGCCAGCAGCACTCCCGGGACACCTGAAGAGACCCAGTACTTC CASSTPGTPEETQYF
TRBD1 . TRBJ1-2 TRBV28 TGTGCCAGCAGTACGACAGGGAGCGGCTACACCTTC CASSTTGSGYTF
TRBD1 . TRBJ1-1 TRBV29-1 TGCAGCGTTGCCTATACAGGGGACACTGAAGCTTTCTTT CSVAYTGDTEAFF
. . TRBJ1-2 TRBV7-9 TGTGCCAGCAGCTTACCTACAGCTAACTATGGCTACACCTTC CASSLPTANYGYTF
TRBD1 . TRBJ2-3 TRBV5-1 TGCGCCAGCAGCCCGGGACAGAACACAGATACGCAGTATTTT CASSPGQNTDTQYF
. few TRBJ1-1 TRBV7-9 TGTTCCAGCGAAAGGGGGGGGGAAGCTTTCTTT CSSERGGEAFF
TRBD1 . TRBJ1-2 TRBV6-1 TGTGCCAGCAGTGACCGGACAGGGCGGTATGGCTACACCTTC CASSDRTGRYGYTF
TRBD2 once TRBJ2-1 TRBV7-8 TGTGCCAGCAGCAAGCTAGCGGGAGCCTACAATGAGCAGTTCTTC CASSKLAGAYNEQFF
. . TRBJ2-1 TRBV27 TGTGCCAGCAGTTTATGGTCAGACTGGGAGTCCTACAATGAGCAGTTCTTC CASSLWSDWESYNEQFF
. few TRBJ2-1 TRBV28 TGTGCCAGCAGTTTATCCGCTGCTAACTCCTACAATGAGCAGTTCTTC CASSLSAANSYNEQFF
TRBD1 . TRBJ1-2 TRBV5-1 TGCGCCAGCAGCCAGGACAGGCGTGACTATGGCTACACCTTC CASSQDRRDYGYTF
. . TRBJ2-2 TRBV5-1 TGCGCCAGCAGCTTTTCCGACAGTTCCACCGGGGAGCTGTTTTTT CASSFSDSSTGELFF
. . TRBJ1-5 TRBV19 TGTGCCAGTAACCGGGAGGGGGTGCATCAGCCCCAGCATTTT CASNREGVHQPQHF
. once TRBJ1-1 TRBV19 TGTGCCAGTAGTTCACAGGGAGGGACTGAAGCTTTCTTT CASSSQGGTEAFF
. . TRBJ1-1 TRBV20-1 TGCAGTGCTGGCCGGGGGGGGGCTTTCTTT CSAGRGGAFF